Given below is one T cell receptor beta chain in context. This clone has more than one count but fewer than ten. No antigen is known for it. It has no much larger one-base neighbor in the sample; base qualities were not kept. Genomic DNA was isolated from the sorted cells so that the TCRbeta CDR3 region could be sequenced. TCRbeta CDR3 regions were sequenced using the immunoSEQ Assay. Imported from immuneACCESS, the table was reduced by TCRdb to in-frame sequences with V and J called. These copies leave out some clones; in studies compared against another copy, an unresolved V gene accounts for under half, and the cause of the remainder is not known. This sample is represented by roughly 83,000 clones; approximately 88% of them were singletons. Clones ranked in the top ten supply around 7.8% of the sample. Taken from cysteine to phenylalanine, the CDR3 has 15 residues. Just CDR3 DNA is preserved here, 45 bases in frame from base 1. CDR1 MNHNS and CDR2 SASEGT are derived from the germline V gene. A distance of 10 bases separates the germline ends of V and J, which lose 4 bases and 0 bases respectively.

The trial excluded patients who had a history of autoimmune disease or were on systemic immunosuppression. Peripheral blood for TCR sequencing was drawn from every dose cohort at baseline, at cycle 4 day 1 and at cycle 7 day 1. The samples were taken from a phase I, first-in-human, multicenter, open-label dose-escalation trial of ivuxolimab. Adults with locally advanced or metastatic melanoma, renal cell carcinoma, hepatocellular carcinoma or head and neck squamous cell carcinoma were enrolled in the trial. Before TCR sequencing, CD4+ T cells and CD8+ T cells from peripheral blood were sorted into separate populations. These data come from a study of OX40 agonist ivuxolimab in advanced cancers. General notes on the study: Ivuxolimab was a fully human IgG2 agonistic monoclonal antibody targeting the costimulatory receptor OX40 (CD134). The paper reports the monotherapy dose-escalation portion (N of about 50 patients) of the phase I ivuxolimab trial. Intravenous ivuxolimab was administered to patients every 2 weeks at six dose levels: 0.01, 0.1, 0.3, 1.5, 3 and 10 mg/kg. Partial responses occurred in three dose-escalation patients, of whom one had hepatocellular carcinoma and two had cutaneous melanoma. Of the roughly 52 patients in dose escalation, some 20 had hepatocellular carcinoma, around 15 had melanoma, 9 had renal cell carcinoma and 9 had head and neck cancer. In the dose-escalation cohort, 75% to 90% of patients were male, and the mean age was around 65 years with a range of roughly 20 to 80. Peripheral TCRbeta sequencing aimed to test whether ivuxolimab altered TCR sequence diversity and caused clonal T-cell expansion. Prior anti-PD-1, anti-PD-L1 or anti-CTLA-4 therapy was permitted, and 40% to 50% of dose-escalation patients had received checkpoint inhibitors.

General conclusions and limits of the study: In the 0.1-3.0 mg/kg groups, partial responders had among the lowest normalized peripheral clonal expansion, particularly in CD8+ T cells. At doses of 0.1 to 3.0 mg/kg, clonal expansion of both CD4+ and CD8+ T cells in blood was seen between baseline and week 6. Which antigens the clonally expanded peripheral T cells were specific for was not determined. After ivuxolimab, expanded clones were on average more numerous among CD8+ T cells than among CD4+ T cells. Low levels of normalized T-cell clonal expansion were also seen in some nonresponding patients.

Sequencing used CD4+ or CD8+ T cells sorted from blood, obtained in a trial of the OX40 agonist ivuxolimab. The chain links TRBV6-1 with TRBJ1-5, with no D gene named confidently. The receptor was derived from an adult with an advanced solid tumor such as melanoma, head and neck, liver or kidney cancer. The DNA is TGTGCCAGCAGTGTGTTCGTTCATAGCAATCAGCCCCAGCATTTT. Translated, it gives CASSVFVHSNQPQHF.